The 31 T cell receptor beta chains below all came from one sample that was sequenced in a study of cytomegalovirus exposure and HLA in healthy donors. Researchers ran the PCR with 60 Vbeta and 13 Jbeta primers. The repertoire was sequenced with immunoSEQ multiplex PCR; TCRdb's copy has only in-frame clones and lacks some. This sample has about 100,000 clones, with 81% found just once. The specimen sequenced was PBMCs. The source of these receptors is a woman aged 70-85 years in good health and CMV-seropositive.

V is TRBV4-1 and J is TRBJ1-5; the D gene is possibly TRBD1 (5 bases). CDR3 length: 20 amino acids. Germline V lookup: CDR1 MGHRA, CDR2 YSYEKL. Trimming took off 1 base at V and 0 bases at J, with 22 bases between the two ends. CDR3 sequence: CASSQAGGSGINHSNQPQHF. The DNA for the CDR3 is TGCGCCAGCAGCCAAGCCGGGGGTAGCGGGATTAATCATAGCAATCAGCCCCAGCATTTT.

This chain links TRBV11-2 with TRBJ2-7; 9 positions agree with TRBD2. The CDR3 length is 15 residues. CDR1 is SGHAT and CDR2 is FQNNGV in the germline V gene. V dropped 0 bases and J dropped 3; count of bases not matched to a gene: 3. CDR3 in DNA: TGTGCCAGCAGCTTAGAAAGACTAGCGGTCTACGAGCAGTACTTC. It encodes CASSLERLAVYEQYF.

The CDR3 nucleotides are TGTGCCACCAGCAGAGTTGGTAGAACTAGCACAGATACGCAGTATTTT. Amino acids: CATSRVGRTSTDTQYF. This chain uses TRBV15 with TRBJ2-3; D remains unclear. V was shortened by 1 base and J by 0 bases, with 11 bases between the two germline ends. This CDR3 is built from 16 residues. Germline loops: CDR1 LNHNV, CDR2 YYDKDF (reference sequence).

This chain joins TRBV7-2 and TRBJ2-2; 8 bases map to TRBD1. The CDR3 totals 15 residues. Unmatched junction bases numbered 4, after V lost 5 bases and J lost 2 bases. CDR1 is SGHTA and CDR2 is FQGNSA in the germline V gene. The CDR3 here is CASSQQGVNTGELFF. The CDR3 nucleotides are TGTGCCAGCAGCCAACAGGGGGTAAACACCGGGGAGCTGTTTTTT.

This clone occurred once. The rearrangement joins TRBV27 to TRBJ2-1; 9 positions match TRBD2. The CDR3 runs 15 residues. The trim removed 5 bases at V and 7 bases at J, leaving 9 bases unmatched. Germline lookup yields CDR1 MNHEY and CDR2 SMNVEV (reference sequence). CDR3 residues: CASSLLGAGGNEQFF. CDR3 in DNA: TGTGCCAGCAGTCTCCTCGGAGCGGGAGGAAATGAGCAGTTCTTC.

The chain is built from TRBV7-3 and TRBJ2-1, with D possibly matching TRBD2 (5 bases). CDR1 and CDR2 (germline): SGHTA, FQGTGA. The CDR3 contains 15 residues. Trimming took off 2 bases at V and 0 bases at J, with 8 bases between the two ends. The CDR3 DNA reads TGTGCCAGCAGCTTACGTAGCGACTCCTACAATGAGCAGTTCTTC. Translation: CASSLRSDSYNEQFF.

The chain recombines TRBV9 with TRBJ2-3; TRBD2 agrees at 11 bases. V was clipped by 4 bases and J by 2 bases; unmatched bases: 3. The CDR3 contains 15 residues. Germline lookup yields CDR1 SGDLS and CDR2 YYNGEE. The CDR3 bases are TGTGCCAGCAGCCGGGGACTAGCGGTCACAGATACGCAGTATTTT. As protein: CASSRGLAVTDTQYF.

V is TRBV15 and J is TRBJ2-1, with a possible D match to TRBD2 (6 bases). Per the germline V gene, CDR1 is LNHNV and CDR2 is YYDKDF (reference sequence). This CDR3 contains 14 residues. Trimming took off 6 bases at V and 3 bases at J, with 12 bases between the two ends. CDR3: CATRGEAGYNEQFF. The CDR3 DNA follows: TGTGCCACCAGGGGGGAAGCGGGCTACAATGAGCAGTTCTTC.

The chain has TRBV29-1 and TRBJ2-3; tentatively, D is TRBD1 (7 bases). Germline V lookup: CDR1 SQVTM, CDR2 ANQGSEA. Trimming stripped 6 bases from V and 3 bases from J, with 13 bases between. The CDR3 is 13 residues long. CDR3 amino acids: CSVSAGQTDTQYF. The CDR3 DNA follows: TGCAGCGTGTCCGCGGGACAGACAGATACGCAGTATTTT.

The rearrangement links TRBV10-3 to TRBJ2-1, with 9 bases aligning to TRBD1. CDR1 is ENHRY and CDR2 is SYGVKD in the germline V gene. The length of the CDR3 is 16 residues. V was pared by 5 bases and J by 6 bases, with 11 bases of the junction left unmatched. The CDR3 sequence: CAISPAGDRVSNEQFF. Here the CDR3 DNA reads TGTGCCATCAGTCCCGCCGGGGACAGGGTATCCAATGAGCAGTTCTTC.

V gene TRBV28 combines with J gene TRBJ1-1; possibly TRBD1 for D (6 bases). The V gene's germline CDR1 is MDHEN and CDR2 SYDVKM. V lost 3 bases and J lost 4, with 15 bases in between. The CDR3 is made up of 15 amino acids. CDR3 region: CASSFSLGAGTEAFF. The DNA for the CDR3 is TGTGCCAGCAGTTTCAGTCTGGGGGCTGGCACTGAAGCTTTCTTT.

This clone has a handful of counts. The chain combines TRBV5-1 with TRBJ2-5, with D possibly matching TRBD2 (7 bases). V was clipped by 4 bases and J by 5 bases, with 15 bases between them. This CDR3 region has 14 residues. CDR1 and CDR2 from the germline V gene are SGHRS and YFSETQ. CDR3 sequence: CASSPMGRGETQYF. DNA of the CDR3: TGCGCCAGCAGCCCCATGGGGAGGGGGGAGACCCAGTACTTC.

Written as DNA, the CDR3 is TGTGCCAGCAGCCAAGATCCCAGCGGGAGTAGTAAGGTCAAAAACATTCAGTACTTC. Translation gives CASSQDPSGSSKVKNIQYF. This chain connects TRBV4-2 to TRBJ2-4; 8 nucleotides match TRBD2. V lost 0 bases and J lost 3; bases outside the gene matches: 13. The CDR3 is made up of 19 amino acids. Germline CDR1 and CDR2: LGHNA and YNFKEQ.

This chain connects TRBV7-3 to TRBJ2-5, with D uncertain. The J call is doubtful: the DNA matches TRBJ2-7 better. This CDR3 is built from 13 residues. Germline V lookup: CDR1 SGHTA, CDR2 FQGTGA. In nucleotides, the CDR3 is TGTGCCAGCAGCCCATCCCTTTCCTACGAGCAGTACTTC. Translated: CASSPSLSYEQYF.

The sample holds one count of this clone. The V call is TRBV14, the J call TRBJ2-7; 8 bases agree with TRBD2. V was pared by 7 bases and J by 9 bases, with 17 bases of the junction left unmatched. The germline V gene encodes CDR1 SGHDN and CDR2 FVKESK. The CDR3 is 15 amino acids. The CDR3 nucleotides are TGTGCCAGCACCCGCGGGTCTTCAGGCCGGGAGGGGCAGTACTTC. Translated: CASTRGSSGREGQYF.

The chain couples TRBV11-2 to TRBJ1-2; TRBD1 matches at 8 bases. Per the germline V gene, CDR1 is SGHAT and CDR2 is FQNNGV. This CDR3 region has 14 residues. The V segment lost 5 bases and the J segment 8 bases; nucleotides outside the gene matches: 10. The chain's CDR3 is CASSRVGQGGGYTF. CDR3 coding DNA: TGTGCCAGCAGCCGGGTCGGACAGGGTGGGGGCTACACCTTC. The whole variable domain, remainder taken from reference TRBV11-2 and TRBJ1-2, is EAGVAQSPRYKIIEKRQSVAFWCNPISGHATLYWYQQILGQGPKLLIQFQNNGVVDDSQLPKDRFSAERLKGVDSTLKIQPAKLEDSAVYLCASSRVGQGGGYTFGSGTRLTVV.

The DNA for the CDR3 is TGTGCCTGGAGTCCGACACGGACAGGGGGCTACTATGGCTACACCTTC. Protein product: CAWSPTRTGGYYGYTF. This chain links TRBV30 with TRBJ1-2; TRBD1 matches at 11 bases. The V and J ends lost 2 bases and 3 bases, in that order; junction bases with no gene match: 8. CDR3 length: 16 residues. Germline V gene lookup returns CDR1 GTSNPN and CDR2 SVGIG (reference sequence).

DNA of the CDR3: TGTGCCAGCTCCCGACGCAGGGTCACTGAAGCTTTCTTT. It yields the protein CASSRRRVTEAFF. The V gene is TRBV27, the J gene TRBJ1-1; TRBD1 is a possible D gene (5 bases). Between the trimmed V and J ends, which lost 8 bases and 4 bases, there was a span of 14 bases. Germline CDR1 is MNHEY and CDR2 is SMNVEV (reference sequence). The length of the CDR3 is 13 residues.

The DNA for the CDR3 is TGTGCCAGTAGTAATGCGGGGACTAGCACCTACGAGCAGTACTTC. Amino acid sequence: CASSNAGTSTYEQYF. The chain links TRBV19 to TRBJ2-7; 9 nucleotides agree with TRBD2. The germline V gene has CDR1 LNHDA and CDR2 SQIVND (reference sequence). V shed 4 bases and J 2 bases; nucleotides not matched to a gene: 6. The CDR3 loop spans 15 amino acids.

CDR3 sequence: CASSMVASGIHSYEQYF. The DNA of the CDR3 is TGTGCCAGTAGTATGGTGGCTAGCGGGATTCACTCCTACGAGCAGTACTTC. The rearrangement joins TRBV19 to TRBJ2-7, with TRBD2 identical over 9 bases. The CDR3 runs to 17 residues. V gave up 3 bases and J gave up 0 bases; unmatched junction bases: 9. Germline lookup yields CDR1 LNHDA and CDR2 SQIVND (reference sequence).

This clone was seen a few times. The chain links TRBV18 to TRBJ1-1, with D maybe TRBD1 (6 bases). This CDR3 has 14 amino acids. The germline V gene encodes CDR1 KGHSH and CDR2 LQKENI. Trimming removed 5 bases at V and 6 bases at J, with 16 bases between. The CDR3 DNA sequence: TGTGCCAGCTCAGGACCCAGGGGATTGGCTGAAGCTTTCTTT. Protein product: CASSGPRGLAEAFF.

The chain carries TRBV5-1 and TRBJ2-1; 8 bases fit TRBD1. The CDR3 is 14 amino acids. V dropped 0 bases and J dropped 7; count of bases not matched to a gene: 3. CDR1 SGHRS and CDR2 YFSETQ come from the germline V gene. The CDR3: CASSLGQGANEQFF. The DNA for the CDR3 is TGCGCCAGCAGCTTGGGGCAGGGGGCTAATGAGCAGTTCTTC.

V usage is TRBV7-2 and J usage is TRBJ2-7; 9 bases fit TRBD1. V trimming: 6 bases; J trimming: 5 bases; junction bases outside the gene matches: 5. CDR1 and CDR2 from the germline V gene are SGHTA and FQGNSA. CDR3 length: 13 residues. The CDR3 spells CASRRTGGNEQYF. For the CDR3, the DNA is TGTGCCAGCAGACGCACAGGGGGCAACGAGCAGTACTTC.

The CDR3 sequence: CASSSQPGSSPGETQYF. The DNA of the CDR3 is TGTGCCAGCAGTTCCCAACCCGGGTCCTCACCGGGGGAGACCCAGTACTTC. This chain connects TRBV28 to TRBJ2-5; a possible D gene is TRBD2 (5 bases). This CDR3 contains 17 residues. V lost 4 bases, J lost 5 bases, and 23 bases lay in between. Germline lookup yields CDR1 MDHEN and CDR2 SYDVKM.

V usage is TRBV27 and J usage is TRBJ1-2, with D tentatively TRBD1 (6 bases). V gave up 6 bases and J gave up 4 bases, with 15 bases separating them. The CDR3 covers 14 residues. Germline V gene data show CDR1 as MNHEY and CDR2 as SMNVEV (reference sequence). This CDR3 reads CASSKQGRLYGYTF. As DNA, the CDR3 is TGTGCCAGCAGCAAACAGGGCCGCCTCTATGGCTACACCTTC.

The CDR3 reads CASSDRGQVTDTQYF. As DNA, the CDR3 is TGCGCCAGCAGTGACAGGGGGCAGGTTACAGATACGCAGTATTTT. The chain links TRBV10-2 to TRBJ2-3; TRBD1 aligns across 8 bases. V shed 3 bases, J shed 3 bases, and the junction held 5 bases outside the gene matches. In germline, CDR1 is WSHSY, CDR2 SAAADI. The CDR3 loop spans 15 amino acids.

This clone was counted a single time. CDR3 residues: CASSILVAGGGDTQYF. DNA of the CDR3: TGTGCCAGTAGTATACTAGTAGCGGGAGGAGGAGATACGCAGTATTTT. The chain recombines TRBV19 with TRBJ2-3, with 10 bases identical to TRBD2. V lost 2 bases and J lost 5; bases outside the gene matches: 7. The CDR3 loop spans 16 amino acids. CDR1 is LNHDA, CDR2 SQIVND, per germline (reference sequence).

The DNA of the CDR3 is TGTGCCAGCAGCTTAGGAGGGAGTGGAAACGAGCAGTACTTC. It encodes CASSLGGSGNEQYF. The chain recombines TRBV7-2 with TRBJ2-7, with D perhaps matching TRBD2 (5 bases). Germline V gives CDR1 SGHTA, CDR2 FQGNSA. Trimming shortened V by 1 base and J by 5 bases, and 12 bases separated the two germline ends. This CDR3 comprises 14 residues.

The V call is TRBV6-5, the J call TRBJ2-7; tentative D call: TRBD1 (6 bases). There are 16 residues in the CDR3. Deletions cut 4 bases from V and 1 base from J, with 17 bases between. Germline CDR1 MNHEY, CDR2 SVGAGI. In nucleotides, the CDR3 is TGTGCCAGCAGTTTCCTCCCGGGCAGGGGTTCCTACGAGCAGTACTTC. Protein sequence: CASSFLPGRGSYEQYF.

This clone was picked up a small number of times. The rearrangement uses TRBV23-1 and TRBJ2-3; D remains unclear. TRBV23-1 is flagged as an ORF with uncertain function. Trimming took 4 bases from V and 6 from J, leaving 11 bases between them. The CDR3 runs 13 residues. The CDR3 loop is CASSPRGEDTQYF. The CDR3 nucleotides read TGCGCCAGCAGTCCTCGAGGTGAGGATACGCAGTATTTT.

This clone is a singleton in its sample. The genes are TRBV5-4 and TRBJ2-3; tentatively, D is TRBD2 (5 bases). Germline V gene lookup returns CDR1 SGHNT and CDR2 YYREEE (reference sequence). Trimming removed 4 bases from V and 0 bases from J, with 12 bases in between. This CDR3 spans 15 amino acids. CDR3 DNA: TGTGCCAGCAGCAAAGAGGGAGCTAGCACAGATACGCAGTATTTT. Protein product: CASSKEGASTDTQYF.